This entry is about one T cell receptor (beta chain). The antigen this receptor binds is unknown. No per-base quality is available; no much larger clone lies one base away. The data are from a study of T-cell memory formation after mild COVID-19 (dated by TCRdb to 2020 to 2023). In terms of the full investigation: Most TCR sequence clusters were specific to one of the two donors. In two donors, T-cell clones that expanded and contracted after mild COVID-19 were followed by sequencing TCRalpha and TCRbeta repertoires longitudinally. The cohort comprised two young, previously healthy adult volunteers, one female and one male.

V is pared back by 7 bases and J by 5 bases, with 14 bases lying between the germline termini. Spanning cysteine to phenylalanine, the CDR3 consists of 14 amino acids. Just CDR3 DNA is preserved here, 42 bases in frame from base 1. The research as a whole found: Contracting CD4+ clones appeared mostly in the CM and EM memory subsets, whereas CD8+ clones were enriched in EMRA. SARS-CoV-2 specificity was not confirmed for the second-wave clones peaking on day 37. The detection of some responding clones in pre-infection memory suggests that pre-existing cross-reactive memory T cells joined the SARS-CoV-2 response. Clones contracting from day 15 to 85 had balanced CD4/CD8 phenotypes, while a second wave expanding from day 15 to 37 was biased towards CD4+. The study included only a couple of mild cases, and larger cohorts that include severe cases with pre-infection samples were judged to be necessary.

The data were produced on an Illumina NovaSeq 6000. TCRalpha and TCRbeta cDNA libraries were constructed by 5'RACE with constant-segment primers, with sample barcodes and unique molecular identifiers being introduced. RNA was extracted from every sample with Trizol reagent. Library amplification was performed in two PCR steps, and a second sample barcode and Illumina TruSeq adapters were introduced in the second step. Sequencing of libraries was performed on an Illumina NovaSeq with 2 x 150 bp paired-end reads. The original pipeline was this. Demultiplexing of reads and collapsing into UMI-guided consensus sequences were performed with migec v1.2.7. Using mixcr v2.1.11, UMI consensuses were aligned to TRA and TRB V and J templates and then assembled into clonotypes. Expanded or contracted clonotypes were those called significant by both edgeR and NoisET, with noise models trained on biological replicates. For edgeR calls, the thresholds were a false discovery rate-adjusted p below 0.01 and a log2 fold-change of 1. As an exploratory analysis of dynamics, max-normalized trajectories of the 1000 most abundant clonotypes were examined with PCA combined with hierarchical clustering. The CD4 or CD8 phenotype of responding clones was assigned using the separately sequenced CD4+ and CD8+ repertoires. TCRdb reworked the public reads: Q25 trimming with fastp, MiXCR clone assembly, productive beta chains retained. Each record represents a unique CDR3 protein, reported with the most common genes and DNA among its rows. These V and J calls derive from TCRdb rather than the authors' analysis. The sample records about half a million distinct CDR3 sequences, 15% to 20% of which are singletons. The ten largest clones capture around an eighth of the sample.

Ficoll-Paque density gradient centrifugation was used to isolate PBMCs. Material: PBMCs or a T cell subset sorted from them (not recorded which). The receptor's source is an adult woman who had mild COVID-19 (a few samples of this study predate the infection). The sample titles of this study are shuffled in the database, so cell type and time point are left out; the donor was told from shared clones. The rearranged segments are TRBV12-3 or TRBV12-4 and TRBJ1-4, with a tentative D gene TRBD1 over 6 matching bases. At the DNA level, the sequence is TGTGCCAGCAAGGCCGGACAGTGGAATGAAAAACTGTTTTTT. Its amino acids are CASKAGQWNEKLFF.